The source of this T cell receptor (beta chain) is a study of T cell repertoires in cytomegalovirus infection. The table lists this clonotype with a count of one. This CDR3 has 14 amino acids. Trimming left V 5 bases short and J 5 bases short, with 10 bases between. Germline CDR1 SGHTA, CDR2 FQGTGA. TCRdb re-analysed the reads in MiXCR, keeping a single row per CDR3 protein. The data hold hundreds of thousands of distinct CDR3 sequences, with less than 40% observed a single time. The chain combines TRBV7-3 with TRBJ1-6, with D unclear. Sequenced: PBMCs. The receptor was isolated from a human donor in good health (CMV status not recorded). Some clones in this sample may be carry-over from other donors' samples. The CDR3 DNA reads as TGTGCCAGCAGCCCCGACGGCGATAATTCACCCCTCCACTTT. Residues: CASSPDGDNSPLHF.